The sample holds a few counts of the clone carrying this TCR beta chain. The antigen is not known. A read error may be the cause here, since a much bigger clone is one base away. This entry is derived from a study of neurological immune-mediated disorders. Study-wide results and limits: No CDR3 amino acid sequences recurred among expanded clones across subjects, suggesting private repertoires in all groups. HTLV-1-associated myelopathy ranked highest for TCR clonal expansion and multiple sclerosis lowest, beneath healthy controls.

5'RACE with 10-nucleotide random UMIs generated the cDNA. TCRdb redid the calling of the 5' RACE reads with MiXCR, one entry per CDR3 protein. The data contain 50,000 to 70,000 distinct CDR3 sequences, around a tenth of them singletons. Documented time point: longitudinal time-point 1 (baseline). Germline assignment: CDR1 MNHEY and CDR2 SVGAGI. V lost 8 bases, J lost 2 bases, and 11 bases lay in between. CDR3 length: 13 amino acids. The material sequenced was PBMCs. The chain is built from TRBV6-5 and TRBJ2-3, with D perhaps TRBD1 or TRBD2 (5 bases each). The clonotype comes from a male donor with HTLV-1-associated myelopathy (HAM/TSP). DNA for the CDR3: TGTGCCAGCGACCGGGACCCCACAGATACGCAGTATTTT. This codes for CASDRDPTDTQYF.